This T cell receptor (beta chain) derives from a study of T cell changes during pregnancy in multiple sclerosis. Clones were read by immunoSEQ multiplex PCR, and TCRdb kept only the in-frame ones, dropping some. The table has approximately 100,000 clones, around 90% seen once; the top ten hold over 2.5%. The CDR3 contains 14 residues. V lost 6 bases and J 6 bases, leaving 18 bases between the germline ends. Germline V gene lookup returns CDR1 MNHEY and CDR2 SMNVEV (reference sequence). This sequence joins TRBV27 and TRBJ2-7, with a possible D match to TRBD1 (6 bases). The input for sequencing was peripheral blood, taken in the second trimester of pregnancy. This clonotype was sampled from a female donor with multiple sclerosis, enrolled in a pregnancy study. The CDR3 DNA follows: TGTGCCAGCAGGACAGGTTTTGGGGGAGTCGAGCAGTACTTC. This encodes CASRTGFGGVEQYF.